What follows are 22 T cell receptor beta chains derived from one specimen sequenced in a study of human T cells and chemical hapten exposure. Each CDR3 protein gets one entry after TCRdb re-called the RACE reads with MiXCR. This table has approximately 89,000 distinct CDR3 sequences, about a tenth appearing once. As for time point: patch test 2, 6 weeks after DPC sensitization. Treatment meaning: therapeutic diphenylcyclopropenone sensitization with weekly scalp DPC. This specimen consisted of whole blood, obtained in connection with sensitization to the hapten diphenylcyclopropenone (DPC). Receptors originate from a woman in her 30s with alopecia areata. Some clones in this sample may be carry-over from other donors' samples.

CDR3 in DNA: TGTGCCAGCAGCTTGAAAGGGGAAGGAAACACTGAAGCTTTCTTT. Translated: CASSLKGEGNTEAFF. V usage is TRBV13 and J usage is TRBJ1-1, with D maybe TRBD1 (5 bases). From germline, CDR1 is PRHDT and CDR2 FYEKMQ (reference sequence). Trimming pared 3 bases from V and 2 bases from J, leaving 13 bases between. This CDR3 comprises 15 residues.

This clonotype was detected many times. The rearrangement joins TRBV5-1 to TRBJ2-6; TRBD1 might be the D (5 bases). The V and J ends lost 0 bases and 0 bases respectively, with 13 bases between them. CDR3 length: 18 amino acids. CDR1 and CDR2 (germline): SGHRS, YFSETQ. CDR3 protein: CASSLAAGFRSGANVLTF. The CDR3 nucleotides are TGCGCCAGCAGCTTGGCGGCAGGGTTTCGCTCTGGGGCCAACGTCCTGACTTTC.

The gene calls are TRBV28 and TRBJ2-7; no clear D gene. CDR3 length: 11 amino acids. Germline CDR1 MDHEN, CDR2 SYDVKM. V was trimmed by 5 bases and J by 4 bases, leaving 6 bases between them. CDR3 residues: CASSDVYEQYF. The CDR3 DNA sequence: TGTGCCAGCAGTGACGTTTACGAGCAGTACTTC.

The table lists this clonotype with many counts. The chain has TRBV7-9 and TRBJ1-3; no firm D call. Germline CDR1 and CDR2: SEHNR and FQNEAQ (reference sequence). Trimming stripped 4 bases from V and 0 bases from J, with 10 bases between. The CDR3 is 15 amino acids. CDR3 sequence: CASSSFRRSGNTIYF. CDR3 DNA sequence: TGTGCCAGCAGCTCCTTTAGGCGCTCTGGAAACACCATATATTTT.

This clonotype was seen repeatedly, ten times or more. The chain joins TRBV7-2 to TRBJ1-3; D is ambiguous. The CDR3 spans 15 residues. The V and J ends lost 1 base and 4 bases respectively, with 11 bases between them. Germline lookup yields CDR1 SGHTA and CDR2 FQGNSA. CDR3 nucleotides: TGTGCCAGCAGCTTAGGTCCGGGGTACGGAAACACCATATATTTT. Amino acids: CASSLGPGYGNTIYF.

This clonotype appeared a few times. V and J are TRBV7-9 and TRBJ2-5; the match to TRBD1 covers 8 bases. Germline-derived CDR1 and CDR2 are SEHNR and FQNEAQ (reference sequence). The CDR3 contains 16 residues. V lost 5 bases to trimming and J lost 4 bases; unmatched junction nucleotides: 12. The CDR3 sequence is CASSPEGTGLRETQYF. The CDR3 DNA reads TGTGCCAGCAGCCCCGAGGGGACAGGCCTGAGAGAGACCCAGTACTTC.

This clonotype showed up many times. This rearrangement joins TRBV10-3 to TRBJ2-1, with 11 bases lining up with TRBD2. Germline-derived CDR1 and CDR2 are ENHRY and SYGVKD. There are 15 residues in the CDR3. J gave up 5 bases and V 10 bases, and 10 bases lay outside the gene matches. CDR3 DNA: TGTGCCACCTGGGGCCTAGCGGGAGGCGACAATGAGCAGTTCTTC. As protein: CATWGLAGGDNEQFF.

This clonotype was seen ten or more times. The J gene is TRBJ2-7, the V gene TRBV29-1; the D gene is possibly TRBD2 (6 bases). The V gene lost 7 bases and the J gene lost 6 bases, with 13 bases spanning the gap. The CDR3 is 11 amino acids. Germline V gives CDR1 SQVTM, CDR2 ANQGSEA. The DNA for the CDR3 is TGCAGCGCCCACCGGAGGGGCGAGCAGTACTTC. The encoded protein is CSAHRRGEQYF.

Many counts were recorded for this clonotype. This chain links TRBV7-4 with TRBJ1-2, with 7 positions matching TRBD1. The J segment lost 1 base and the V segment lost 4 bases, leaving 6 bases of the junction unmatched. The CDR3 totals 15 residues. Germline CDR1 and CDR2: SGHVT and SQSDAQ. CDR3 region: CASSCDDRVNYGYTF. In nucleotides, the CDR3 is TGTGCCAGCAGCTGCGACGACAGGGTTAACTATGGCTACACCTTC.

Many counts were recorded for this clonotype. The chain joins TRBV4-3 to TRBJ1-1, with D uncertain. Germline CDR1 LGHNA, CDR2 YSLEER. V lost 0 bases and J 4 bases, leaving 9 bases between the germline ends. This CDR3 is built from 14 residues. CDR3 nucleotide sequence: TGCGCCAGCAGCCAAGATCGGGGAAGCACTGAAGCTTTCTTT. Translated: CASSQDRGSTEAFF.

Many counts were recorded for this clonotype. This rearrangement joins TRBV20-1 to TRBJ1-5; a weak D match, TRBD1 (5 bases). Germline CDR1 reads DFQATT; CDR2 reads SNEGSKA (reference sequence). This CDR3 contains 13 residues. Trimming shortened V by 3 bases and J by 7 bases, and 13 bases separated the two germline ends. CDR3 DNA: TGCAGTGCTAGCGCGGGTCCAGGGCAGCCCCAGCATTTT. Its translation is CSASAGPGQPQHF.

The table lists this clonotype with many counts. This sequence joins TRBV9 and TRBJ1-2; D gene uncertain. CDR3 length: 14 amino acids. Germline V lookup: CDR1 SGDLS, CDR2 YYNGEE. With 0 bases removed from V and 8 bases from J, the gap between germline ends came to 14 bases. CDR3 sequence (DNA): TGTGCCAGCAGCGTAGGAGGAGCGGCGAGGGGCTACACCTTC. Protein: CASSVGGAARGYTF.

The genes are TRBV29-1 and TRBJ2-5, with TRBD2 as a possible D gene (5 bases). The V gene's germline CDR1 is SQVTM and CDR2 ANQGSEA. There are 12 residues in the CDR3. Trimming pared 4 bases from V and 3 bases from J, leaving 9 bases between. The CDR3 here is CSVGVGEETQYF. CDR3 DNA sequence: TGCAGCGTTGGAGTCGGGGAAGAGACCCAGTACTTC. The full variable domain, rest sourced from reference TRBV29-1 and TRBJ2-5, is SAVISQKPSRDICQRGTSLTIQCQVDSQVTMMFWYRQQPGQSLTLIATANQGSEATYESGFVIDKFPISRPNLTFSTLTVSNMSPEDSSIYLCSVGVGEETQYFGPGTRLLVL.

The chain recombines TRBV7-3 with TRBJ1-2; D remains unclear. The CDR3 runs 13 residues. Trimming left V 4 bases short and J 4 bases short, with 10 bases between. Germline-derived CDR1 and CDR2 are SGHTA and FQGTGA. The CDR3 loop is CASSSRNGYGYTF. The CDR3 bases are TGTGCCAGCAGCTCCCGTAACGGCTATGGCTACACCTTC. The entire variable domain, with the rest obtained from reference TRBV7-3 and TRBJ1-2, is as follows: GAGVSQTPSNKVTEKGKYVELRCDPISGHTALYWYRQSLGQGPEFLIYFQGTGAADDSGLPNDRFFAVRPEGSVSTLKIQRTERGDSAVYLCASSSRNGYGYTFGSGTRLTVV.

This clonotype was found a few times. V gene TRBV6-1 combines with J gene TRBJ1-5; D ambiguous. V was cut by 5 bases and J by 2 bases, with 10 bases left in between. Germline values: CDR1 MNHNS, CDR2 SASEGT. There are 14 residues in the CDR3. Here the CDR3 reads CASSSSGGNQPQHF. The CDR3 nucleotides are TGTGCCAGCAGTAGCAGTGGGGGCAATCAGCCCCAGCATTTT.

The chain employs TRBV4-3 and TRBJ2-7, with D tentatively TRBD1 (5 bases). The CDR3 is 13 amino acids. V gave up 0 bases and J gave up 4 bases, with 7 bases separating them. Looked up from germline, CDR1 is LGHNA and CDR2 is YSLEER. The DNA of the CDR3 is TGCGCCAGCAGCCAAGATAGGGGTTACGAGCAGTACTTC. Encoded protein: CASSQDRGYEQYF.

The CDR3 region is CASSLATGLGETQYF. CDR3 in DNA: TGTGCCAGCAGTTTAGCGACCGGGCTGGGAGAGACCCAGTACTTC. The chain uses TRBV28 and TRBJ2-5; no clear D. The V end lost 2 bases, the J end lost 4 bases, and 14 bases lay between the germline ends. Germline CDR1 is MDHEN and CDR2 is SYDVKM. The CDR3 is 15 residues long.

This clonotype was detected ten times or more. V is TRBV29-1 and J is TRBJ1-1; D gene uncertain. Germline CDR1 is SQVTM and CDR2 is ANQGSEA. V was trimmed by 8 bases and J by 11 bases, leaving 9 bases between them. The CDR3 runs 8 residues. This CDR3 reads CSHDGAFF. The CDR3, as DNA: TGCAGCCATGACGGGGCTTTCTTT.

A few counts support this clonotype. Here the CDR3 DNA reads TGTGCCAGCAGCTTTGGCCGGAACGGCATTCAGTACTTC. Its protein product is CASSFGRNGIQYF. This sequence joins TRBV11-3 and TRBJ2-4; D is uncertain. The CDR3 loop spans 13 amino acids. Germline V lookup: CDR1 SGHNT, CDR2 YENEEA. The germline V and J ends were trimmed by 3 bases and 9 bases, with 12 bases remaining between them.

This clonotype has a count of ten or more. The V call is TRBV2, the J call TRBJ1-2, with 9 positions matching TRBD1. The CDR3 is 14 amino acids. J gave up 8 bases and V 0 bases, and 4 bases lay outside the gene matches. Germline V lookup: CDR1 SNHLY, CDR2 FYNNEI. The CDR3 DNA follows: TGTGCCAGCAGTGAAGCGGGGACAGGGCCCGGCTACACCTTC. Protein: CASSEAGTGPGYTF.

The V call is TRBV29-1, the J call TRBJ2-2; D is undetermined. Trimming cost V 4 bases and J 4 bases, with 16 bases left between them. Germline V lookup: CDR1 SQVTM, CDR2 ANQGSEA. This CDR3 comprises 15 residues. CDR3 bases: TGCAGCGTTGCAAAGGACCTAACGGCCACCGGGGAGCTGTTTTTT. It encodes CSVAKDLTATGELFF.

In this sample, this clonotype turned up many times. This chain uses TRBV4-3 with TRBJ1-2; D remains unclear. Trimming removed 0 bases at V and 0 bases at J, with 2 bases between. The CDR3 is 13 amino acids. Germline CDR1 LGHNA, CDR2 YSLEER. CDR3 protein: CASSQDPNYGYTF. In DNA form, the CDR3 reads TGCGCCAGCAGCCAAGACCCTAACTATGGCTACACCTTC.